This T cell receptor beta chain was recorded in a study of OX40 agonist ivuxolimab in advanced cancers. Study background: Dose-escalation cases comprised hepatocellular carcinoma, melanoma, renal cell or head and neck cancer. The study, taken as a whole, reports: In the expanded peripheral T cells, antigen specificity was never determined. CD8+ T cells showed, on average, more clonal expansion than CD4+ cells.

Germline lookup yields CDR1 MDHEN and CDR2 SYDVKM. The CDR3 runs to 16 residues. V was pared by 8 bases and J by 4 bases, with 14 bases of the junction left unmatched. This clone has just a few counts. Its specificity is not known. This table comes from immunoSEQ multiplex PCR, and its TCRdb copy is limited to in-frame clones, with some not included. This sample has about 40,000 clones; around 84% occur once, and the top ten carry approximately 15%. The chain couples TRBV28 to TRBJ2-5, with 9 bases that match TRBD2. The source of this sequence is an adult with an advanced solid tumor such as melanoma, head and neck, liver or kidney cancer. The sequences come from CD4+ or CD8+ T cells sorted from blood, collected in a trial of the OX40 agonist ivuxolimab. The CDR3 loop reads CASGLVAGGPGETQYF. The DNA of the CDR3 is TGTGCCAGCGGCCTAGTGGCGGGAGGGCCTGGAGAGACCCAGTACTTC.